Listed here is a single T cell receptor beta chain. Its antigen is unknown. The V end was cut by 4 bases, the J end by 3 bases, with 13 bases between. This CDR3 is built from 14 residues. The germline gives CDR1 LNHDA, CDR2 SQIVND (reference sequence). The sample comes from a study of identical twins. Findings and caveats of the study: Conclusions came from cross-sectional statistical analysis, not from following the same donors.

A template switching step contributed a universal primer site, while unique molecular identifiers were present in the cDNA. TCRdb analysed the 5' RACE reads with MiXCR anew, one entry per CDR3 protein. The table shows roughly 720,000 distinct CDR3 sequences, with roughly 20% occurring only once. This same sample was also part of a study on T cells expressing NK-cell markers.

The chain recombines TRBV19 with TRBJ2-7; D possibly matches TRBD1 or TRBD2 (5 bases each). This TCR derives from a woman aged 18-30 years in good health. The material sequenced was PBMCs. The CDR3 protein is CASSRDVNNYEQYF. CDR3 nucleotide sequence: TGTGCCAGTAGTAGGGACGTAAACAACTACGAGCAGTACTTC.